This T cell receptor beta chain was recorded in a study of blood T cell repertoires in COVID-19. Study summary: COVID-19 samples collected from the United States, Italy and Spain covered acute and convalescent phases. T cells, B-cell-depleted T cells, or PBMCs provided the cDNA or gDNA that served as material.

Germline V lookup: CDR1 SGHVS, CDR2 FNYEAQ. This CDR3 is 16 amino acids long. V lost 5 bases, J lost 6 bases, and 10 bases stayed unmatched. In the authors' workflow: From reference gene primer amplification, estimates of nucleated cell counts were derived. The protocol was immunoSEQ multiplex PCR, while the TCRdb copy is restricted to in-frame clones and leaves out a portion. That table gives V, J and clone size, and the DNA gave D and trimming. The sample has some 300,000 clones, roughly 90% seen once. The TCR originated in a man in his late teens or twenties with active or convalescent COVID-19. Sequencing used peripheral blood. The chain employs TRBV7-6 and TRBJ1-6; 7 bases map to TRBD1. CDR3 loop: CASSVGTAVGNSPLHF. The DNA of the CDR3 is TGTGCCAGCAGCGTCGGGACAGCGGTCGGTAATTCACCCCTCCACTTT.